Listed below are T cell receptor beta chains from one sample, sequenced in a study of blood T cell repertoires in COVID-19. The assay was immunoSEQ multiplex PCR, and TCRdb's table has in-frame clones only and misses some. The data hold around 140,000 clones, with about nine tenths observed a single time. Material: peripheral blood. These receptors were collected from an elderly man with acute or convalescent COVID-19. CDR3s include the opening cysteine and the closing phenylalanine or tryptophan. The order of the fields is V gene, D gene, J gene, clone size, CDR3 DNA, CDR3 protein. D genes are given only for firm matches. Clone size is shown for a subset of rows, as once, few, many or a class of expanded clone.

V: TRBV7-2; D: TRBD2; J: TRBJ2-1; size: .; DNA: TGTGCCAGCAGCTTAGGGAGCGGCGGGGGATCCTACAATGAGCAGTTCTTC; CDR3: CASSLGSGGGSYNEQFF
V: TRBV5-1; D: TRBD2; J: TRBJ2-7; size: few; DNA: TGCGCCAGCAGCTCAGGACTAGCGGGGCTCTACGAGCAGTACTTC; CDR3: CASSSGLAGLYEQYF
V: TRBV28; D: .; J: TRBJ2-4; size: .; DNA: TGTGCCAGCAGTCCACCCCCCCAGGGGCAAACCAAAAACATTCAGTACTTC; CDR3: CASSPPPQGQTKNIQYF
V: TRBV29-1; D: .; J: TRBJ1-2; size: .; DNA: TGCAGCGTTGACTGGGAGGCAGACTATGGCTACACCTTC; CDR3: CSVDWEADYGYTF
V: TRBV29-1; D: TRBD2; J: TRBJ2-5; size: once; DNA: TGCAGCGTTCTAAGGTCCGGGGGGGAGACCCAGTACTTC; CDR3: CSVLRSGGETQYF
V: TRBV3-1/TRBV3-2; D: .; J: TRBJ2-7; size: .; DNA: TGTGCCAGCAGCCAAGGACAGAAATCCTACGAGCAGTACTTC; CDR3: CASSQGQKSYEQYF
V: TRBV7-9; D: TRBD1; J: TRBJ2-1; size: .; DNA: TGTGCCAGCTCGAATAACGCCGGGACAGGGGTTAACGATGAGCAGTTCTTC; CDR3: CASSNNAGTGVNDEQFF
V: TRBV29-1; D: TRBD2; J: TRBJ2-7; size: .; DNA: TGCAGCGTTGTAGGTCGGGACTATTACGAGCAGTACTTC; CDR3: CSVVGRDYYEQYF
V: TRBV5-1; D: .; J: TRBJ1-2; size: few; DNA: TGCGCCAGCAGCCTACAGGATAACTATGGCTACACCTTC; CDR3: CASSLQDNYGYTF
V: TRBV20-1; D: .; J: TRBJ1-2; size: .; DNA: TGCAGTGCACCGGACAGCTATGGCTACACCTTC; CDR3: CSAPDSYGYTF
V: TRBV19; D: .; J: TRBJ1-2; size: .; DNA: TGTGCCAGTAGTATTGGGCACCTCGGGCGGGCCGGCTACACCTTC; CDR3: CASSIGHLGRAGYTF
V: TRBV6-5; D: .; J: TRBJ1-4; size: .; DNA: TGTGCCACCCACCAAGAGGGAAAACTGTTTTTT; CDR3: CATHQEGKLFF
V: TRBV6-2/TRBV6-3; D: .; J: TRBJ2-5; size: .; DNA: TGTGCCAGCAGCCCTTCGCGGGGCCATAACCAAGAGACCCAGTACTTC; CDR3: CASSPSRGHNQETQYF
V: TRBV4-1; D: TRBD2; J: TRBJ2-3; size: .; DNA: TGCGCCAGCAGCCACAATAGCGGGGGAGACACAGATACGCAGTATTTT; CDR3: CASSHNSGGDTDTQYF
V: TRBV19; D: .; J: TRBJ2-1; size: .; DNA: TGTGCCAGTAGTATCGATCTAGGGGGGGCGCGGTACAATGAGCAGTTCTTC; CDR3: CASSIDLGGARYNEQFF
V: TRBV24-1; D: .; J: TRBJ2-1; size: .; DNA: TGTGCCACCAGTGATTTCTCCGGGAATGAGCAGTTCTTC; CDR3: CATSDFSGNEQFF
V: TRBV3-1/TRBV3-2; D: .; J: TRBJ1-6; size: .; DNA: TGTGCCAGCAGCCCCCTTCAGAATTCACCCCTCCACTTT; CDR3: CASSPLQNSPLHF
V: TRBV6-1; D: TRBD1; J: TRBJ2-6; size: .; DNA: TGTGCCAGCAGTGAAGGGACAGGACTCACTGGGGCCAACGTCCTGACTTTC; CDR3: CASSEGTGLTGANVLTF
V: TRBV3-1/TRBV3-2; D: .; J: TRBJ2-7; size: once; DNA: TGTGCCAGCAGCCAGTACCCGGGACAATCCTACGAGCAGTACTTC; CDR3: CASSQYPGQSYEQYF
V: TRBV6-5; D: .; J: TRBJ1-4; size: .; DNA: TGTGCCAGCAGATCTGGGGGAGGTGAAAAACTGTTTTTT; CDR3: CASRSGGGEKLFF
V: TRBV2; D: .; J: TRBJ2-3; size: .; DNA: TGTGCCAGCAGGTCAGGTTACACAGATACGCAGTATTTT; CDR3: CASRSGYTDTQYF
V: TRBV9; D: TRBD1; J: TRBJ2-7; size: once; DNA: TGTGCCAGCAGCGTAGGTTGGGACAGGGCCAACGAGCAGTACTTC; CDR3: CASSVGWDRANEQYF
V: TRBV12-3/TRBV12-4; D: .; J: TRBJ2-7; size: .; DNA: TGTGCCAGCAGCGTCCTCCTAAGCGAGCAGTACTTC; CDR3: CASSVLLSEQYF
V: TRBV7-8; D: .; J: TRBJ1-1; size: .; DNA: TGTGCCAGTCAACAGGAAGGCGACACTGAAGCTTTCTTT; CDR3: CASQQEGDTEAFF
V: TRBV7-8; D: TRBD2; J: TRBJ2-7; size: .; DNA: TGTGCCAGCAGCTCTACATTAGCGGGGGGGAAATACGAGCAGTACTTC; CDR3: CASSSTLAGGKYEQYF
V: TRBV30; D: .; J: TRBJ2-5; size: .; DNA: TGTGCCTGGAGCCCCGGAGAGACCCAGTACTTC; CDR3: CAWSPGETQYF
V: TRBV28; D: .; J: TRBJ1-5; size: .; DNA: TGTGCCAGCAAGGGAGAACAGGGAAATCAGCCCCAGCATTTT; CDR3: CASKGEQGNQPQHF
V: TRBV11-2; D: TRBD1; J: TRBJ2-5; size: .; DNA: TGTGCCAGCAGCTTAGGATTCGGGGACAGGTCCGGGGAGACCCAGTACTTC; CDR3: CASSLGFGDRSGETQYF
V: TRBV5-1; D: TRBD1; J: TRBJ1-4; size: once; DNA: TGCGCCAGCAGCTCCGGGACAGCCTTAACTAATGAAAAACTGTTTTTT; CDR3: CASSSGTALTNEKLFF
V: TRBV5-1; D: .; J: TRBJ1-1; size: once; DNA: TGCGCCAGCAGCCCATTACAGGGGAACACTGAAGCTTTCTTT; CDR3: CASSPLQGNTEAFF
V: TRBV24-1; D: TRBD1; J: TRBJ1-2; size: .; DNA: TGTGCCACCAGTGGCGGACAGGGCTATGGCTACACCTTC; CDR3: CATSGGQGYGYTF
V: TRBV9; D: TRBD1; J: TRBJ2-2; size: .; DNA: TGTGCCAGCAGCGCCACAGGGGAGAGGACCGGGGAGCTGTTTTTT; CDR3: CASSATGERTGELFF